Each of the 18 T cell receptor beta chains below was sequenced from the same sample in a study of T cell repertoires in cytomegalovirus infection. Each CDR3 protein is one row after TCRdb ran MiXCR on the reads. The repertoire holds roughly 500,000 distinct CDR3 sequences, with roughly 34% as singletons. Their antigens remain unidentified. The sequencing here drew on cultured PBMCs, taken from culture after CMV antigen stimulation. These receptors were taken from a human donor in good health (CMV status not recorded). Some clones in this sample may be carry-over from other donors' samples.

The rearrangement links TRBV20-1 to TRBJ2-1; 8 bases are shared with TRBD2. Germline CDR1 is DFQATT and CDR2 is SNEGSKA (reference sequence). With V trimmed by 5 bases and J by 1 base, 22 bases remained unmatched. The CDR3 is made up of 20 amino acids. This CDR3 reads CSADPVAGRVYGMSYNEQFF. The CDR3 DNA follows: TGCAGTGCTGACCCAGTAGCGGGAAGGGTTTACGGAATGTCCTACAATGAGCAGTTCTTC.

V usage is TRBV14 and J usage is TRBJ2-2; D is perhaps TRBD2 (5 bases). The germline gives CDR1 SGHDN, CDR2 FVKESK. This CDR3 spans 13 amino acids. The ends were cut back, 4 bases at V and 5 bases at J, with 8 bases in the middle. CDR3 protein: CASSPEETGELFF. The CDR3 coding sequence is TGTGCCAGCAGCCCGGAGGAGACCGGGGAGCTGTTTTTT.

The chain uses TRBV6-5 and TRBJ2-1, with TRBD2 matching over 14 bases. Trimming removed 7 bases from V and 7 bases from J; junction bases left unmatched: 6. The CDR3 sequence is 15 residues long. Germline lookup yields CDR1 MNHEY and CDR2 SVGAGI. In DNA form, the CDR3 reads TGTGCCAGCAACGGACTAGCGGGAGGAGAAAATGAGCAGTTCTTC. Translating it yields CASNGLAGGENEQFF.

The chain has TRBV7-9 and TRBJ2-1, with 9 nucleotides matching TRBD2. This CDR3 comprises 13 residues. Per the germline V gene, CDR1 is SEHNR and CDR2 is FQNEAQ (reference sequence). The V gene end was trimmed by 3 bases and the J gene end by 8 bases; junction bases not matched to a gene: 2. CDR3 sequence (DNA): TGTGCCAGCAGCTTTAGCGGGGGCGATGAGCAGTTCTTC. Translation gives CASSFSGGDEQFF.

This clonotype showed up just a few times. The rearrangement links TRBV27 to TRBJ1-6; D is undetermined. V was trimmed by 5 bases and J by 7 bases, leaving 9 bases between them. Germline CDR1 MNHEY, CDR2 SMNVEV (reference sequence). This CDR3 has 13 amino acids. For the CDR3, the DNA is TGTGCCAGCAGTGTCACAAGGAATTCACCCCTCCACTTT. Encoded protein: CASSVTRNSPLHF.

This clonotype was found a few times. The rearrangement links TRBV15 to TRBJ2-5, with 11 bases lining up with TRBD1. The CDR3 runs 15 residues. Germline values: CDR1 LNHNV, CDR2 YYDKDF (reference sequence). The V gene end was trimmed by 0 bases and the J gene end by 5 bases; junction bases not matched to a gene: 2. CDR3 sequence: CATSRDGDRGETQYF. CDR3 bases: TGTGCCACCAGCAGAGATGGGGACAGGGGGGAGACCCAGTACTTC.

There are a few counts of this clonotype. CDR3 DNA: TGTGCCAGCAGTCGGACAGGGAGGAATTCACCCCTCCACTTT. This sequence encodes CASSRTGRNSPLHF. The rearrangement joins TRBV2 to TRBJ1-6; 8 bases agree with TRBD1. CDR1 is SNHLY and CDR2 is FYNNEI in the germline V gene. The V segment lost 5 bases and the J segment 7 bases; nucleotides outside the gene matches: 4. The CDR3 runs 14 residues.

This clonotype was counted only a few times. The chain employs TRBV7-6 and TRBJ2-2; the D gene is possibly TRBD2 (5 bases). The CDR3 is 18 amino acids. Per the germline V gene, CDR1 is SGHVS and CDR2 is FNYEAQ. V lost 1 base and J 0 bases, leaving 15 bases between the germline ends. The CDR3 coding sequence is TGTGCCAGCAGCTTAGAAGTCGGCGGGCGTCCGAACACCGGGGAGCTGTTTTTT. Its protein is CASSLEVGGRPNTGELFF.

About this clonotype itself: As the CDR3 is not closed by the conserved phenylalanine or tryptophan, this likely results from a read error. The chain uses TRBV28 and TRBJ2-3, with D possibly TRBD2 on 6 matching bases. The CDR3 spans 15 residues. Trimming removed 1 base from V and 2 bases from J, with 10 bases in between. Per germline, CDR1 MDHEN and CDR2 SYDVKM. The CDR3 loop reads CASSLLAGNTDTQYY. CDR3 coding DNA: TGTGCCAGCAGTTTATTGGCGGGGAACACAGATACGCAGTATTAT.

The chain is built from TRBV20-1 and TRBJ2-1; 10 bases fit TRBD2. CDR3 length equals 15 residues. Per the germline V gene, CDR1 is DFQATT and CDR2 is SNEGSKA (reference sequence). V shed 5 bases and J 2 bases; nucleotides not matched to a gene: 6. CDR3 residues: CSASKREGPYNEQFF. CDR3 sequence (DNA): TGCAGTGCTTCCAAGCGGGAGGGCCCCTACAATGAGCAGTTCTTC.

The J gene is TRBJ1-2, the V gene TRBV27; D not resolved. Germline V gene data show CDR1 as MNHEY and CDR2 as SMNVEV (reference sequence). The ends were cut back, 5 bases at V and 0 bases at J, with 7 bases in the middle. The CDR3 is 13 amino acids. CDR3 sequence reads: CASSLRANYGYTF. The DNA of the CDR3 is TGTGCCAGCAGTCTTAGAGCTAACTATGGCTACACCTTC.

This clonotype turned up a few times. CDR3 sequence (DNA): TGTGCCAGCAGCTGGTTCGGAGGCCCGGTGGAGACCCAGTACTTC. Amino acids: CASSWFGGPVETQYF. V is TRBV5-6 and J is TRBJ2-5; possible D gene TRBD2, 5 bases. V lost 3 bases to trimming and J lost 5 bases, with 17 bases between them. Germline V gene lookup returns CDR1 SGHDT and CDR2 YYEEEE. The CDR3 consists of 15 residues.

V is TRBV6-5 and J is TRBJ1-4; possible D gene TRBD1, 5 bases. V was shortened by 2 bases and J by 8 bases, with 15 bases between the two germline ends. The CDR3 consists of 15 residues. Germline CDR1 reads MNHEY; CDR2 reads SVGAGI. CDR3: CASSYRQGLGEKLFF. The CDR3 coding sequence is TGTGCCAGCAGTTACCGGCAGGGACTGGGGGAAAAACTGTTTTTT.

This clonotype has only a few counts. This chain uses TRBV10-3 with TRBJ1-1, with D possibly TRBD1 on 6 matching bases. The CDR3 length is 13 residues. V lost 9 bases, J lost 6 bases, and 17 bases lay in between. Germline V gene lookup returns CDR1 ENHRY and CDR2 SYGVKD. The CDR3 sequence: CAIRSQGDSEAFF. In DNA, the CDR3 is TGTGCCATTCGATCACAGGGAGATTCTGAAGCTTTCTTT.

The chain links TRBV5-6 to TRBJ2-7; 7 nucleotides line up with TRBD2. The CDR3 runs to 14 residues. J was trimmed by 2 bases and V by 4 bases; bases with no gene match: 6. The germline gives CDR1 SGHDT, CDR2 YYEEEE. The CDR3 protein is CASSDRDYPYEQYF. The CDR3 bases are TGTGCCAGCAGCGACCGGGACTACCCCTACGAGCAGTACTTC.

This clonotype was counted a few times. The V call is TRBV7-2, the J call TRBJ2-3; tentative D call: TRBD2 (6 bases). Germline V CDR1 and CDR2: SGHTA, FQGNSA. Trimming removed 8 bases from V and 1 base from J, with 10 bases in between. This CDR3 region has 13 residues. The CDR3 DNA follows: TGTGCCAGCGCGGGGAGCGGCACAGATACGCAGTATTTT. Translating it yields CASAGSGTDTQYF.

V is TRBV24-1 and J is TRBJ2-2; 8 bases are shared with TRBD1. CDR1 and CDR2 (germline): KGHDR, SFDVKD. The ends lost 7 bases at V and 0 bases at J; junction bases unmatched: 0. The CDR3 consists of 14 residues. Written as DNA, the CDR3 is TGTGCCACCAGACAGGGGGCGAACACCGGGGAGCTGTTTTTT. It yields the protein CATRQGANTGELFF.

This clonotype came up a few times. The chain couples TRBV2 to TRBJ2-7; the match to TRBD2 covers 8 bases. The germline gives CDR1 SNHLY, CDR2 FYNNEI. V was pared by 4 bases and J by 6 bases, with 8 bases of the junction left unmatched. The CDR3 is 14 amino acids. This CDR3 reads CASSARTSSVEQYF. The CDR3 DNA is TGTGCCAGCAGTGCGAGGACTAGCTCCGTCGAGCAGTACTTC.